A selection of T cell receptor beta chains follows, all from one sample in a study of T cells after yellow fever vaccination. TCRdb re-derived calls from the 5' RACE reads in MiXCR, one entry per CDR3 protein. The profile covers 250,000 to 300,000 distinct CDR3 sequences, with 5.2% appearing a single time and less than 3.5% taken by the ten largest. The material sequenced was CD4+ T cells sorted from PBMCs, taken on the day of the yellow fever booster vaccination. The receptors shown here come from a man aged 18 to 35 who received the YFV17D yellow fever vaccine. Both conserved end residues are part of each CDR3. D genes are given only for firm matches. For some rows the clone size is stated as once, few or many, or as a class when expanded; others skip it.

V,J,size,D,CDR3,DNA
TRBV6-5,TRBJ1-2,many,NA,CASSLPGGYGYTF,TGTGCCAGCAGTTTGCCGGGGGGCTATGGCTACACCTTC
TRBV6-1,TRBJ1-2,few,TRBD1,CASSEQTGGDYGYTF,TGTGCCAGCAGTGAACAAACAGGGGGTGACTATGGCTACACCTTC
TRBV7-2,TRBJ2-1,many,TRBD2,CASSLGTSGGYNEQFF,TGTGCCAGCAGCTTAGGCACTAGCGGGGGGTACAATGAGCAGTTCTTC
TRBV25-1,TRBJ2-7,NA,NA,CASSPRDRGYEQYF,TGTGCCAGCAGTCCACGAGACCGGGGGTACGAGCAGTACTTC
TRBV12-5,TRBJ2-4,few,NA,CASGPPGVAKNIQYF,TGTGCTAGTGGCCCGCCAGGCGTAGCCAAAAACATTCAGTACTTC
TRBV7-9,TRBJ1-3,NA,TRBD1,CASSSRQGGNTIYF,TGTGCCAGCAGCTCGAGACAGGGTGGAAACACCATATATTTT
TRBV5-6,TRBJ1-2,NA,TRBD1,CASRLTGTGGNYGYTF,TGTGCCAGCAGATTGACGGGGACAGGGGGGAACTATGGCTACACCTTC
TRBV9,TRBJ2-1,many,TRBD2,CASSPAGLAGYNEQFF,TGTGCCAGCAGCCCAGCGGGACTAGCGGGGTACAATGAGCAGTTCTTC
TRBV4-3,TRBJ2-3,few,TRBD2,CASSPRRGGSDTQYF,TGCGCCAGCAGCCCCCGGCGGGGGGGGTCAGATACGCAGTATTTT
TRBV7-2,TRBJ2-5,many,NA,CASSLTHGARSRAQYF,TGTGCCAGCAGCTTAACGCATGGGGCCCGCTCAAGAGCGCAGTACTTC
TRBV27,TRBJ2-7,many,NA,CASSLKLVGGAYEQYF,TGTGCCAGCAGTTTAAAATTGGTGGGGGGGGCGTACGAGCAGTACTTC
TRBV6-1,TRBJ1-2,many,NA,CASSNPTGYTF,TGTGCCAGCTCTAACCCGACAGGCTACACCTTC
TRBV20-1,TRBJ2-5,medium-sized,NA,CSARGGEETQYF,TGCAGTGCTAGGGGGGGCGAAGAGACCCAGTACTTC
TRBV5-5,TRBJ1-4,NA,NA,CASSKSEKLFF,TGTGCCAGTTCTAAGTCGGAAAAACTGTTTTTT
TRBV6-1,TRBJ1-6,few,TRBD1,CASTDRGFGNSPLHF,TGTGCCAGCACGGACAGGGGCTTCGGTAATTCACCCCTCCACTTT
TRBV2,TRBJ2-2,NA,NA,CASSEGGYAGELFF,TGTGCCAGCAGTGAAGGGGGTTACGCCGGGGAGCTGTTTTTT
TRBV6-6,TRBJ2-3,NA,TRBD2,CATRTSGAMDTQYF,TGTGCCACTAGGACTAGCGGGGCTATGGATACGCAGTATTTT
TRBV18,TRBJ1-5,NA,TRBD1,CASSTNRGQGSNQPQHF,TGTGCCAGCTCAACGAACCGGGGACAGGGTAGCAATCAGCCCCAGCATTTT
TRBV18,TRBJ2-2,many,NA,CASSPQQNTGELFF,TGTGCCAGCTCACCACAGCAGAACACCGGGGAGCTGTTTTTT
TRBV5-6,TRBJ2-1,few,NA,CASSLAIGSSYNEQFF,TGTGCCAGCAGCTTGGCCATAGGGAGCTCCTACAATGAGCAGTTCTTC
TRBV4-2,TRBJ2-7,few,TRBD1,CASSHPTGGQGREQYF,TGTGCCAGCAGCCACCCAACGGGGGGACAGGGGCGCGAGCAGTACTTC
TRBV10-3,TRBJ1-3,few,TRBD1,CAISDPGQGALGNTIYF,TGTGCCATCAGTGATCCGGGACAGGGGGCGCTGGGAAACACCATATATTTT
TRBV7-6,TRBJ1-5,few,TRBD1,CASSLSGRGPNQPQHF,TGTGCCAGCAGCTTGAGCGGCAGGGGGCCCAATCAGCCCCAGCATTTT
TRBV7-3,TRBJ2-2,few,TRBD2,CASSPGTSGGVTGELFF,TGTGCCAGCAGCCCCGGGACTAGCGGGGGGGTCACCGGGGAGCTGTTTTTT
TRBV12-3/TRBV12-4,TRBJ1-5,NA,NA,CASRPLGSNQPQHF,TGTGCCAGCAGGCCCCTGGGGAGCAATCAGCCCCAGCATTTT
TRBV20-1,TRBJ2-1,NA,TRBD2,CSARDILGLAGDNEQFF,TGCAGTGCTAGAGATATATTGGGACTAGCGGGGGACAATGAGCAGTTCTTC
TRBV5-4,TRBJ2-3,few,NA,CASSDAGASDTQYF,TGTGCCAGCAGCGACGCCGGGGCTTCGGATACGCAGTATTTT
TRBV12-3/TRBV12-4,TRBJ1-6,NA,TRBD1,CASSLAGQGPSPLHF,TGTGCCAGCAGTTTGGCCGGACAGGGGCCTTCACCCCTCCACTTT
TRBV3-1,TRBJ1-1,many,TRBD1,CASSRGQSNTEAFF,TGTGCCAGCAGCCGGGGACAGTCGAACACTGAAGCTTTCTTT